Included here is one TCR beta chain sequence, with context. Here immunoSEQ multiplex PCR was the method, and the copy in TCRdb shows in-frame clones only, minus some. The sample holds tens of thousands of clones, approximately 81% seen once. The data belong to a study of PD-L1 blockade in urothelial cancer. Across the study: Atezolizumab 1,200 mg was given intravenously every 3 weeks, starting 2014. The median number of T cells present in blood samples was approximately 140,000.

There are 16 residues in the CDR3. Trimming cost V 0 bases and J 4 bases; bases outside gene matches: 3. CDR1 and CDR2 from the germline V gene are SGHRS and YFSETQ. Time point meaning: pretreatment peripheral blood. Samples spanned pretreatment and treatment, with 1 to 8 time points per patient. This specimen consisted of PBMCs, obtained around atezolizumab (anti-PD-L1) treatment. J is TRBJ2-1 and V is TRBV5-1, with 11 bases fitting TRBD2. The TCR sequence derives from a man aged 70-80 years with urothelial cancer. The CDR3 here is CASSLGVAGGYNEQFF. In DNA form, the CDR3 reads TGCGCCAGCAGCTTGGGGGTAGCGGGAGGGTACAATGAGCAGTTCTTC.